This TCR beta chain was recovered during a study of shared clonotypes between healthy human individuals. Points from the study as a whole: All-four-donor shared clonotypes had higher generation probabilities than non-shared clonotypes did.

This table comes from immunoSEQ multiplex PCR, and its TCRdb copy is limited to in-frame clones, with some not included. The repertoire holds about 770,000 clones, around 70% seen once, with under 2% in the top ten. This clone was detected once. Its antigen is unknown. V was trimmed by 0 bases and J by 3 bases, leaving 12 bases between them. Per the germline V gene, CDR1 is SGHDN and CDR2 is FVKESK. This CDR3 region has 15 residues. This clonotype originated in a woman aged 30 to 39 in good health. Material: memory CD4+ T cells sorted from blood. Subset noted: CD45RA-negative fraction. The V and J genes are TRBV14 and TRBJ2-7; maybe TRBD1 (6 bases). The CDR3 bases are TGTGCCAGCAGCCAAGATTCAGGGGAGAACTACGAGCAGTACTTC. It specifies CASSQDSGENYEQYF.